The 9 T cell receptor beta chains in this list originate from one sample, sequenced in a study of cytomegalovirus exposure and HLA in healthy donors (dated by TCRdb to about 2017). To prepare the library, the immunoSEQ multiplex PCR assay was applied. The multiplex PCR relied on a mix of 60 forward primers for TCR Vbeta segments and 13 reverse primers for TCR Jbeta segments. Held by TCRdb, this immuneACCESS table contains in-frame sequences only and omits some clones. Under half of the omission traces to an unresolved V gene where checked; the cause of the rest is unknown. The table for this sample lists about 190,000 clones; under 80% of them were counted only once. Under 5% of the sample belongs to the ten largest clones. What was sequenced was PBMCs. The receptors were sampled from a man aged 25 to 40 in good health and CMV-seropositive.

This clone turned up a few times. This chain connects TRBV2 to TRBJ2-7; 11 bases match TRBD2. The CDR3 extends over 14 amino acids. With 4 bases clipped from V and 9 bases from J, the junction kept 8 bases outside the gene matches. The germline CDR1 and CDR2 sequences are SNHLY and FYNNEI. The DNA of the CDR3 is TGTGCCAGCAGTGGGGATTTACTAGCGGGAGCGCAGTACTTC. This codes for CASSGDLLAGAQYF.

The J gene is TRBJ2-5, the V gene TRBV23-1; TRBD1 aligns across 8 bases. TRBV23-1 qualifies as an ORF whose function is uncertain. The ends lost 6 bases at V and 4 bases at J; junction bases unmatched: 7. This CDR3 has 14 amino acids. The CDR3 is CASSLDRVLETQYF. CDR3 in DNA: TGCGCCAGCAGCCTGGACAGGGTATTAGAGACCCAGTACTTC.

This clone was counted a few times. This chain links TRBV5-1 with TRBJ2-5; the match to TRBD1 covers 7 bases. V trimming: 0 bases; J trimming: 2 bases; junction bases outside the gene matches: 7. The V gene's germline CDR1 is SGHRS and CDR2 YFSETQ. CDR3 length equals 16 residues. CDR3 sequence: CASSLVVGGQQETQYF. The DNA of the CDR3 is TGCGCCAGCAGCTTGGTAGTAGGGGGACAGCAAGAGACCCAGTACTTC.

The J gene is TRBJ2-5, the V gene TRBV18, with TRBD1 matching over 10 bases. V was clipped by 5 bases and J by 5 bases; unmatched bases: 8. CDR1 KGHSH and CDR2 LQKENI come from the germline V gene. The CDR3 runs 15 residues. The CDR3 protein is CASSYGTGASETQYF. CDR3 DNA: TGTGCCAGCTCATACGGGACAGGGGCTTCTGAGACCCAGTACTTC. Full variable domain (rest looked up from reference TRBV18 and TRBJ2-5): NAGVMQNPRHLVRRRGQEARLRCSPMKGHSHVYWYRQLPEEGLKFMVYLQKENIIDESGMPKERFSAEFPKEGPSILRIQQVVRGDSAAYFCASSYGTGASETQYFGPGTRLLVL.

The table lists this clone with a few counts. The chain combines TRBV7-9 with TRBJ1-2; D is unclear. CDR3 length equals 17 residues. CDR1 is SEHNR, CDR2 FQNEAQ, per germline (reference sequence). The V and J ends lost 7 bases and 0 bases respectively, with 21 bases between them. The CDR3 loop reads CASTDRGPVTSNYGYTF. The CDR3 DNA reads TGTGCCAGCACCGATCGGGGTCCAGTTACTTCTAACTATGGCTACACCTTC.

The chain combines TRBV11-2 with TRBJ2-7; 7 bases match TRBD1. With 3 bases clipped from V and 3 bases from J, the junction kept 14 bases outside the gene matches. Germline CDR1 reads SGHAT; CDR2 reads FQNNGV. The CDR3 covers 17 residues. CDR3 sequence (DNA): TGTGCCAGCAGCTTGTCCTCCTACGGGACAGCTGTCTACGAGCAGTACTTC. Amino acid sequence: CASSLSSYGTAVYEQYF.

The chain employs TRBV7-3 and TRBJ2-3, with a weak D call TRBD1 (6 bases). V was shortened by 2 bases and J by 5 bases, with 17 bases between the two germline ends. The CDR3 runs 16 residues. CDR1 SGHTA and CDR2 FQGTGA come from the germline V gene. The CDR3 bases are TGTGCCAGCAGCTTATGGGGTGGGGGCCTGGGAGATACGCAGTATTTT. Its protein is CASSLWGGGLGDTQYF.

The rearrangement uses TRBV11-2 and TRBJ1-6; 10 bases are a match to TRBD1. Germline V lookup: CDR1 SGHAT, CDR2 FQNNGV. V was clipped by 3 bases and J by 7 bases; unmatched bases: 3. The length of the CDR3 is 15 residues. CDR3 loop: CASSLGDRGNSPLHF. DNA of the CDR3: TGTGCCAGCAGCTTGGGGGACAGGGGAAATTCACCCCTCCACTTT.

The chain recombines TRBV7-3 with TRBJ2-4; D might be TRBD1 (6 bases). V was clipped by 5 bases and J by 7 bases, with 18 bases between them. Germline V gives CDR1 SGHTA, CDR2 FQGTGA. CDR3 length: 15 amino acids. The CDR3 DNA follows: TGTGCCAGCAGCACCTTTCCAGGGGAACGGAACATTCAGTACTTC. The encoded protein is CASSTFPGERNIQYF.